The clone carrying this TCR beta chain has a single count. Its cognate antigen is unknown. The record originates from a study of T cell responses to AZD1222 COVID-19 vaccine. Overall study findings and caveats: In all cases, repertoires were sampled only after the peak T cell response.

TCRdb's table, derived via immunoSEQ multiplex PCR, lists solely in-frame clones and lacks some. The sample holds approximately 89,000 clones, around 84% seen once. The CDR3 is made up of 14 amino acids. V was pared by 3 bases and J by 5 bases, with 13 bases between. Germline lookup yields CDR1 LNHNV and CDR2 YYDKDF (reference sequence). Second doses that came at about 4 or about 12 weeks were put together. Here the sequenced sample was peripheral blood, taken 28 days after the second AZD1222 dose. The gene calls are TRBV15 and TRBJ2-5, with D hard to call. The sequence was obtained from an adult who received the AZD1222 COVID-19 vaccine. This chain's CDR3 is CATSSPRSGETQYF. In DNA form, the CDR3 reads TGTGCCACCAGCAGCCCAAGGTCTGGGGAGACCCAGTACTTC.